This TCR beta chain was recovered during a study of blood T cell repertoires in COVID-19. Produced via immunoSEQ multiplex PCR; TCRdb's table is partial and in-frame only. Counted here are over 250,000 clones, around nine tenths occurring once; the ten biggest clones make up over 2%. Germline-derived CDR1 and CDR2 are SNHLY and FYNNEI. This CDR3 has 13 amino acids. Trimming stripped 7 bases from V and 7 bases from J, with 13 bases between. The sequence came from a woman in her late teens or twenties who had recovered from COVID-19. This chain uses TRBV2 with TRBJ2-2; possibly TRBD2 for D (5 bases). The sample consisted of PBMCs or T cells enriched from blood (not recorded which). CDR3 region: CASTRGKHGELFF. DNA of the CDR3: TGTGCCAGCACGCGAGGGAAGCACGGGGAGCTGTTTTTT.